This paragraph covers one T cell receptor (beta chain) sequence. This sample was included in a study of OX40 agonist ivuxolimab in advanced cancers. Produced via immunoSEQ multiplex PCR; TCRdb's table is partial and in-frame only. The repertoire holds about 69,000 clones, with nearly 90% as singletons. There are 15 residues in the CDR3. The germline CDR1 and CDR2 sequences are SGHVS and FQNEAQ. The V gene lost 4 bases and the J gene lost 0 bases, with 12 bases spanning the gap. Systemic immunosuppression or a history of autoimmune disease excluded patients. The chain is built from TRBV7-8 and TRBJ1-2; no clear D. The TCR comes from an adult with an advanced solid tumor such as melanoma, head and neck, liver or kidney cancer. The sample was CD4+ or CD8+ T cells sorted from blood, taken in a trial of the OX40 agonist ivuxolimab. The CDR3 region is CASSWEAEANYGYTF. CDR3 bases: TGTGCCAGCAGCTGGGAGGCGGAAGCTAACTATGGCTACACCTTC.